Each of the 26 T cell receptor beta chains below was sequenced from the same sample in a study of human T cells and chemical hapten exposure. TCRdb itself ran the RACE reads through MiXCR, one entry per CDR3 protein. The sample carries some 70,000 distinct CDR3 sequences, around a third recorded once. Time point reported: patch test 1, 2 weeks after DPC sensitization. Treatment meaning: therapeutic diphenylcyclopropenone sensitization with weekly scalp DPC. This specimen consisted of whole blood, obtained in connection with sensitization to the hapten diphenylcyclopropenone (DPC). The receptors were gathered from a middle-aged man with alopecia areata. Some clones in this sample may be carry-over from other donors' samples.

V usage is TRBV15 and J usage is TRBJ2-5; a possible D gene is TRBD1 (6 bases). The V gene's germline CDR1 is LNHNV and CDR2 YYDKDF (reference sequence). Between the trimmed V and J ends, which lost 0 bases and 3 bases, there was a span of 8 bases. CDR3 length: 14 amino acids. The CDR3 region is CATSRDPGEETQYF. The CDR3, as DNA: TGTGCCACCAGCAGAGATCCAGGGGAAGAGACCCAGTACTTC.

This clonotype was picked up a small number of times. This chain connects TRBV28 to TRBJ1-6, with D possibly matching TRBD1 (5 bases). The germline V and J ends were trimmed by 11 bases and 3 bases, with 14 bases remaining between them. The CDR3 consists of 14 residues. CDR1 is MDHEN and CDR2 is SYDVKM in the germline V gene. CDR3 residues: CASRGEDYNSPLHF. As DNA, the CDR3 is TGTGCCTCGAGAGGGGAGGACTATAATTCACCCCTCCACTTT. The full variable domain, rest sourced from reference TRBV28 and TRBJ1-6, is DVKVTQSSRYLVKRTGEKVFLECVQDMDHENMFWYRQDPGLGLRLIYFSYDVKMKEKGDIPEGYSVSREKKERFSLILESASTNQTSMYLCASRGEDYNSPLHFGNGTRLTVT.

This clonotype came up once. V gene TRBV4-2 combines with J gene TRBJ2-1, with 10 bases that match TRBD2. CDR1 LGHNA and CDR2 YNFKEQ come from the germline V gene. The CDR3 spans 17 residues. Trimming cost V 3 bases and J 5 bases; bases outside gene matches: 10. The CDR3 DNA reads TGTGCCAGCAGCCATCTCCTAGCGGGGGAGGTCAACAATGAGCAGTTCTTC. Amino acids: CASSHLLAGEVNNEQFF.

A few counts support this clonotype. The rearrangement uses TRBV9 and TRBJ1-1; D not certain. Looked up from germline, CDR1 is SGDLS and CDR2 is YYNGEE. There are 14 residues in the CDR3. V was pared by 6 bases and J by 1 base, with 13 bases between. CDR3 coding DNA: TGTGCCAGCACCCCACTGGGAGCGAACACTGAAGCTTTCTTT. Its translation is CASTPLGANTEAFF. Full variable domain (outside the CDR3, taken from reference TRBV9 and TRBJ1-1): DSGVTQTPKHLITATGQRVTLRCSPRSGDLSVYWYQQSLDQGLQFLIQYYNGEERAKGNILERFSAQQFPDLHSELNLSSLELGDSALYFCASTPLGANTEAFFGQGTRLTVV.

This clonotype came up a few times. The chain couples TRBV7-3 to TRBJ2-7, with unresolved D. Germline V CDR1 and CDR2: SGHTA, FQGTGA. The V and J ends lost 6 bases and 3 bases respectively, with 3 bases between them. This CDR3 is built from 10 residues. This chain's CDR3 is CASSHYEQYF. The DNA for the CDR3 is TGTGCCAGCAGTCACTACGAGCAGTACTTC. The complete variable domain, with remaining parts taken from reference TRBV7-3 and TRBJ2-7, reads GAGVSQTPSNKVTEKGKYVELRCDPISGHTALYWYRQSLGQGPEFLIYFQGTGAADDSGLPNDRFFAVRPEGSVSTLKIQRTERGDSAVYLCASSHYEQYFGPGTRLTVT.

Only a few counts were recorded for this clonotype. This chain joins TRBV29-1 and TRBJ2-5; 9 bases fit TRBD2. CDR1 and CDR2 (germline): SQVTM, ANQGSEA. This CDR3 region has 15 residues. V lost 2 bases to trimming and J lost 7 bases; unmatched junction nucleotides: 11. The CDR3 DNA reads TGCAGCGTTGAAAAGGCGGGAGGGGGCACCGGGACCCAGTACTTC. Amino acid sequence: CSVEKAGGGTGTQYF.

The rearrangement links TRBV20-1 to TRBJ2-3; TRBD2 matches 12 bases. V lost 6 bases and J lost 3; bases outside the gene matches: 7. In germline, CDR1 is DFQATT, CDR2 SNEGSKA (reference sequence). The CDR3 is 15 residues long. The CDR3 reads CSAASGRASTDTQYF. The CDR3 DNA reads TGCAGTGCGGCTAGCGGGAGGGCCAGTACAGATACGCAGTATTTT.

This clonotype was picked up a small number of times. CDR3 sequence (DNA): TGTGCCAGCAAGGGACAGGGGGCTCCTGGAAACACCATATATTTT. Amino acids: CASKGQGAPGNTIYF. This sequence joins TRBV7-2 and TRBJ1-3; 12 bases fit TRBD1. The CDR3 length is 15 residues. The ends lost 7 bases at V and 2 bases at J; junction bases unmatched: 3. Germline V lookup: CDR1 SGHTA, CDR2 FQGNSA.

In nucleotides, the CDR3 is TGTGCCACCACTCAGGGAGCCGAAGCTTTCTTT. This gives the protein CATTQGAEAFF. The genes are TRBV6-2 or TRBV6-3 and TRBJ1-1, with D tentatively TRBD1 (5 bases). The CDR3 has 11 amino acids. Trimming shortened V by 10 bases and J by 8 bases, and 14 bases separated the two germline ends. Germline V gene sequence: CDR1 MNHEY, CDR2 SVGEGT.

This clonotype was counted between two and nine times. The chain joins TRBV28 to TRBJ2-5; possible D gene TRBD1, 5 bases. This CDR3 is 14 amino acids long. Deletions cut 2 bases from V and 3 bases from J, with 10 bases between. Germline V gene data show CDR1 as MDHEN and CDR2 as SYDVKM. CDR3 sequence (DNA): TGTGCCAGCAGTTTAGGCTGGGGCGAAGAGACCCAGTACTTC. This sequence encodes CASSLGWGEETQYF.

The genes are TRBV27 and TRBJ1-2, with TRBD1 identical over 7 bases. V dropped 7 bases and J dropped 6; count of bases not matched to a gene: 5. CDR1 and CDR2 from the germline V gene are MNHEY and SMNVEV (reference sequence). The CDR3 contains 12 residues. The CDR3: CASKEGANGYTF. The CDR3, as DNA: TGTGCCAGCAAGGAGGGGGCAAATGGCTACACCTTC.

Written as DNA, the CDR3 is TGTGCCAGCAGTTTTTTGGGACAGGGTTACGAGCAGTACTTC. It encodes CASSFLGQGYEQYF. The chain links TRBV12-3 or TRBV12-4 to TRBJ2-7; TRBD1 matches 9 bases. V gave up 3 bases and J gave up 4 bases; unmatched junction bases: 4. This CDR3 has 14 amino acids.

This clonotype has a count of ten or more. The CDR3 DNA follows: TGTGCCAGCAGCTTAGCTCTCAGGGCTGATACGCAGTATTTT. Protein sequence: CASSLALRADTQYF. This rearrangement joins TRBV7-9 to TRBJ2-3; weak D call: TRBD1 (5 bases). V was shortened by 0 bases and J by 6 bases, with 10 bases between the two germline ends. CDR1 and CDR2 (germline): SEHNR, FQNEAQ (reference sequence). This CDR3 has 14 residues.

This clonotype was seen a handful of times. The DNA of the CDR3 is TGTGCCAGCAGTGGGACAGGGATTACCTATGGCTACACCTTC. Protein: CASSGTGITYGYTF. The chain carries TRBV12-3 or TRBV12-4 and TRBJ1-2; 9 bases are shared with TRBD1. The CDR3 length is 14 residues. V shed 5 bases and J 4 bases; nucleotides not matched to a gene: 5.

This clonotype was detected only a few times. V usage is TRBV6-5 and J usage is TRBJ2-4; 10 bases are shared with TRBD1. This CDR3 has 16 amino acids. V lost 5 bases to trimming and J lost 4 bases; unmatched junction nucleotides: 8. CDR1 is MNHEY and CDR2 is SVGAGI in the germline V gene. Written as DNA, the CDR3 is TGTGCCAGCAGTGGTCAGACGGGACAGGGGAAAAACATTCAGTACTTC. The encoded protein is CASSGQTGQGKNIQYF.

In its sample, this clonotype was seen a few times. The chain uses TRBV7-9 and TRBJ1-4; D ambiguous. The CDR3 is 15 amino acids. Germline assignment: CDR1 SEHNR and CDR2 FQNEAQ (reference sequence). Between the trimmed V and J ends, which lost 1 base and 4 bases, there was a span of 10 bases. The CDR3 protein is CASSLGGSVNEKLFF. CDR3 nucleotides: TGTGCCAGCAGCTTAGGTGGCAGCGTTAATGAAAAACTGTTTTTT.

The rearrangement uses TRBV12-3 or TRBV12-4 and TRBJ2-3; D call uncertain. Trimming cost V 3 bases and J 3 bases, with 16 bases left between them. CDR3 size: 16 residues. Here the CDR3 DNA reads TGTGCCAGCAGTTTTTTCGGAGAGATCGGGACAGATACGCAGTATTTT. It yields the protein CASSFFGEIGTDTQYF.

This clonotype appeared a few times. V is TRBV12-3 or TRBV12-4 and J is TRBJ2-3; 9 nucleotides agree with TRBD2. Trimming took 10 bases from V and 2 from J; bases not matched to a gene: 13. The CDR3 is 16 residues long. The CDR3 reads CANSLGGRADTDTQYF. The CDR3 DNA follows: TGTGCCAACTCCTTGGGCGGGAGGGCCGACACAGATACGCAGTATTTT.

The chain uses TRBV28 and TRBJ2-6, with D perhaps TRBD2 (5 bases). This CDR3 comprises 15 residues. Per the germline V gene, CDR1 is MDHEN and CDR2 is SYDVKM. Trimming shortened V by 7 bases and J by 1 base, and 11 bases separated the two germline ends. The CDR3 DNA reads TGTGCCAGCACTGTACGGGGTTCTGGGGCCAACGTCCTGACTTTC. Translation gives CASTVRGSGANVLTF.

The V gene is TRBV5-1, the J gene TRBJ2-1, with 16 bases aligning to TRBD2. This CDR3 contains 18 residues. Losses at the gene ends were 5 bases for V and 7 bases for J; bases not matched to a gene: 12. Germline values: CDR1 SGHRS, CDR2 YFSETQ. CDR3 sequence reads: CASRPGLAGGPISNEQFF. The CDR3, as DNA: TGCGCCAGCAGGCCGGGACTAGCGGGAGGGCCTATATCGAATGAGCAGTTCTTC.

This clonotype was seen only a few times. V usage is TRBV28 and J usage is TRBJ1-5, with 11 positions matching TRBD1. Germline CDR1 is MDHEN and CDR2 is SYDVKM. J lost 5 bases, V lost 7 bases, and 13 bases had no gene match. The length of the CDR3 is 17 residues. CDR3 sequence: CASTLGGTGGRHQPQHF. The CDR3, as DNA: TGTGCCAGCACCCTTGGGGGGACAGGGGGGAGGCATCAGCCCCAGCATTTT.

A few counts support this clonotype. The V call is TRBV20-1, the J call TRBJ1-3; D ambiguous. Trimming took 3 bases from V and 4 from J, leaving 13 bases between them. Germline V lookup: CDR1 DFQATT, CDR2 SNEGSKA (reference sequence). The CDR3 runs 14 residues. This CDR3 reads CSASETGLGNTIYF. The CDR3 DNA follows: TGCAGTGCTAGCGAGACCGGTTTGGGAAACACCATATATTTT.

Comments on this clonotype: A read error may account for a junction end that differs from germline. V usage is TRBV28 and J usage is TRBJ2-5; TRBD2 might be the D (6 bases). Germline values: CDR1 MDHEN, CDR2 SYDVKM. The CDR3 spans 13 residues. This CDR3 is CASRAPGTEGRDF. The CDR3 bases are TGTGCCAGCAGGGCTCCCGGGACTGAGGGCAGGGACTTC. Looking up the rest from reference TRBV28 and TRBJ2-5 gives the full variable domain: DVKVTQSSRYLVKRTGEKVFLECVQDMDHENMFWYRQDPGLGLRLIYFSYDVKMKEKGDIPEGYSVSREKKERFSLILESASTNQTSMYLCASRAPGTEGRDFGPGTRLLVL.

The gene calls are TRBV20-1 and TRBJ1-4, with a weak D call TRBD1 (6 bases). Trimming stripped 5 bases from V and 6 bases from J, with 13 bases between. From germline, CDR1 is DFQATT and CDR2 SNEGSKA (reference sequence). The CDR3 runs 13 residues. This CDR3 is CSAYRASHEKLFF. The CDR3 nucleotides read TGCAGTGCTTACAGGGCTTCCCATGAAAAACTGTTTTTT.

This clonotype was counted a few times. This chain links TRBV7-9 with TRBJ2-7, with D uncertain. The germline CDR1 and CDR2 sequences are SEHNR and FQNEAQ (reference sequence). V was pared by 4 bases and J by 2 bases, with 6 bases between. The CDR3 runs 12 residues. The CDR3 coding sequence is TGTGCCAGCAGCTCCGGGCCCTACGAGCAGTACTTC. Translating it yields CASSSGPYEQYF.

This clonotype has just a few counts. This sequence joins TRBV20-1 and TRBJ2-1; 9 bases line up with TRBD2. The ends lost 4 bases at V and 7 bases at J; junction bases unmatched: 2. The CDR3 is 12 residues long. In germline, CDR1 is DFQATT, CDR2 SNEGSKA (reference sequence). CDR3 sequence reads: CSATLAGNEQFF. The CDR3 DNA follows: TGCAGTGCTACTCTAGCGGGAAATGAGCAGTTCTTC.